This TCR beta chain was sequenced in a study of circulating CD8 cells and anti-PD-1 response in melanoma. By its share, this clonotype is medium-sized. What it binds is unknown. V lost 1 base, J lost 9 bases, and 12 bases stayed unmatched. The CDR3 has 17 amino acids. Per the germline V gene, CDR1 is MNHEY and CDR2 is SMNVEV (reference sequence). Study-wide points: Diversity ranked highest in DNEG and lowest in TIGIT subsets. Generally, no replicate experiments were performed. Published repertoire comparisons used only baseline and M1 samples from a small cohort with few responders. Peptide assays on expanded sorted subsets replaced tumor-based reactivity testing.

Live CD3+CD8+TCRalphabeta+ cells were sorted into four subsets by PD-1 and/or TIGIT. Each library started from about 15 ng of total RNA using the QIAseq Immune Repertoire TCR panel. Using its own MiXCR run on the reads, TCRdb lists one record per CDR3 protein. The data hold some 500 distinct CDR3 sequences, with roughly 8% observed a single time. The material sequenced was CD8+ T cells from PBMCs, taken at baseline or after one month of anti-PD-1 therapy (not recorded which). This sequence originates from a human donor with melanoma. V gene TRBV27 combines with J gene TRBJ2-4, with 10 bases identical to TRBD2. This CDR3 reads CASSLFPGTSELSIQYF. CDR3 sequence (DNA): TGTGCCAGCAGTTTATTTCCCGGGACTAGCGAGTTGAGCATTCAGTACTTC.